The rows below give T cell receptor beta chains drawn from one sample of a study of T-cell reconstitution after alpha-beta-depleted transplantation in children. TCRdb called the PCR reads again in MiXCR, with one record for every CDR3 protein. The sample includes about 610,000 distinct CDR3 sequences, about 10% of them seen just once. The material sequenced was PBMCs from the stem cell graft donor, taken from the stem cell graft. Receptors were obtained from a human donor who donated a stem cell graft to a child with acute myeloid leukemia. Both conserved end residues are part of each CDR3. The D gene is left open where the match is weak. Clone size appears in some rows only: once, few, many, or a class for an expanded clone.

clone size	V gene	D gene	J gene	CDR3 DNA	CDR3 protein
few	TRBV12-3/TRBV12-4	NA	TRBJ2-7	TGTGCCAGCAGAGTTACAGGGACTATCTCCTACGAGCAGTACTTC	CASRVTGTISYEQYF
NA	TRBV3-1	NA	TRBJ2-3	TGTGCCAGCAGCCCTGGGACTCAGAGGACAAGAGATACGCAGTATTTT	CASSPGTQRTRDTQYF
many	TRBV24-1	TRBD1	TRBJ2-2	TGTGCCACCAGTGATTTGACAGGGGGCGTCCTCGGGGAGCTGTTTTTT	CATSDLTGGVLGELFF
many	TRBV18	TRBD2	TRBJ2-7	TGTGCCAGCTCACCAAGGGGGGCTAGCGGGAGCGGATCCGAGCAGTACTTC	CASSPRGASGSGSEQYF
few	TRBV29-1	TRBD1	TRBJ2-6	TGCAGCGTTGCCCTATCGACAGGGGGTTTTCGTGGGGCCAACGTCCTGACTTTC	CSVALSTGGFRGANVLTF
few	TRBV12-3/TRBV12-4	NA	TRBJ1-6	TGTGCCAGCAGTCCCTCCCGGGGCCGGGGTTCACCCCTCCACTTT	CASSPSRGRGSPLHF
NA	TRBV4-3	NA	TRBJ2-7	TGCGCCAGCAGCCAAGCCGGCTGGGCGGGATGGGAGCAGTACTTC	CASSQAGWAGWEQYF
NA	TRBV12-3/TRBV12-4	NA	TRBJ2-7	TGTGCCAGCAGCCGATGGCGGGAACTGGTCTACGAGCAGTACTTC	CASSRWRELVYEQYF
many	TRBV6-4	TRBD1	TRBJ2-5	TGTGCCAGCAACTGCGAGACAGGGAGACAAGAGACCCAGTACTTC	CASNCETGRQETQYF
few	TRBV4-1	TRBD1	TRBJ2-7	TGCGCCAGCAGCCAAGTAGGACAGGGGAGCTCCTACGAGCAGTACTTC	CASSQVGQGSSYEQYF
many	TRBV6-2/TRBV6-3	TRBD2	TRBJ2-1	TGTGCCAGCAGCCAGACTAGCCCCCTCGGCGAGCAGTTCTTC	CASSQTSPLGEQFF
NA	TRBV20-1	TRBD1	TRBJ2-1	TGCAGTGTTGACACAGGGGGCACCTACAATGAGCAGTTCTTC	CSVDTGGTYNEQFF
many	TRBV20-1	TRBD2	TRBJ2-1	TGCAGTGCTAGAGATGGGACTAGCGGGAGGGTCAATGAGCAGTTCTTC	CSARDGTSGRVNEQFF
few	TRBV15	NA	TRBJ2-1	TGTGCCACTGGGGGGGGCGAAGGCGATGAGCAGTTCTTC	CATGGGEGDEQFF
few	TRBV20-1	NA	TRBJ2-5	TGCAGTGCCACCATACAGGGGGCTTTGGCTAGCGGGAGCCTAGAGACCCAGTACTTC	CSATIQGALASGSLETQYF
few	TRBV29-1	TRBD2	TRBJ2-1	TGCAGCGTTGGGACTAGCGGGAGGGCCCTGAATGAGCAGTTCTTC	CSVGTSGRALNEQFF
many	TRBV6-5	TRBD1	TRBJ1-1	TGTGCCAGCAGTCTGGACAGGGTGGTCACTGAAGCTTTCTTT	CASSLDRVVTEAFF
NA	TRBV12-3/TRBV12-4	NA	TRBJ2-5	TGTGCCAGCATGGATCAGGGGACCCAGTACTTC	CASMDQGTQYF
NA	TRBV5-3	TRBD2	TRBJ2-7	TGTGCCAGAGGAGAGGGGGGCGTTGTTCGACTAGCGAGGGAGCAGTACTTC	CARGEGGVVRLAREQYF
NA	TRBV30	TRBD2	TRBJ2-5	TGTGCCTCACAAGGACTAGCCGTAAGGACCCAGTACTTC	CASQGLAVRTQYF
many	TRBV9	TRBD2	TRBJ2-3	TGTGCCAGCAGCGCCCTCCCGGGACTAGCGGGAGGGACAGATACGCAGTATTTT	CASSALPGLAGGTDTQYF
NA	TRBV11-2	TRBD1	TRBJ2-7	TGTGCCAGCAGCTTAGATTTCAGGGGGAGTAACTACGAGCAGTACTTC	CASSLDFRGSNYEQYF
many	TRBV9	TRBD2	TRBJ2-1	TGTGCCAGCAGCGGGCTAGCGGAGTACAATGAGCAGTTCTTC	CASSGLAEYNEQFF
NA	TRBV12-3/TRBV12-4	TRBD1	TRBJ2-3	TGTGCCAGCAGTTTTTCGGACAGGGCGGTTTTGGATACGCAGTATTTT	CASSFSDRAVLDTQYF
NA	TRBV18	NA	TRBJ2-6	TGTGCCAGCTCACCAGAGACCGGCATTAGGGCCAACGTCCTGACTTTC	CASSPETGIRANVLTF
NA	TRBV28	TRBD2	TRBJ2-1	TGTGCCAGCAGACGTAAGGGGGGGACTAGCGGGAACGATGAGCAGTTCTTC	CASRRKGGTSGNDEQFF
few	TRBV20-1	NA	TRBJ2-7	TGCAGTGCTAGTGCAGGGCCCTCCTACGAGCAGTACTTC	CSASAGPSYEQYF
few	TRBV6-2/TRBV6-3	NA	TRBJ1-1	TGTGCCAGCAGTCTATCTTCGACAGTCACTGAAGCTTTCTTT	CASSLSSTVTEAFF
few	TRBV29-1	TRBD1	TRBJ2-7	TGCAGCGTTGGCAGGGGGCCCTACGAGCAGTACTTC	CSVGRGPYEQYF
many	TRBV20-1	NA	TRBJ2-7	TGCAGTGCCCCAAATGGGCTAGGTCCTTCCTACGAGCAGTACTTC	CSAPNGLGPSYEQYF
NA	TRBV6-6	TRBD1	TRBJ2-7	TGTGCCAGCGGAAGGGACAGGGCCTACGAGCAGTACTTC	CASGRDRAYEQYF
few	TRBV3-1	NA	TRBJ1-1	TGTGCCAGCAGCCAAGGTGGGAAGGGTGGTAAAGCTTTCTTT	CASSQGGKGGKAFF
few	TRBV12-3/TRBV12-4	NA	TRBJ2-3	TGTGCCAGCAGTCAACTCCTGGGCCCAGATACGCAGTATTTT	CASSQLLGPDTQYF
NA	TRBV20-1	NA	TRBJ2-7	TGCTGTGCTAGAGATCTGGGGGGAGAGGGGTACGAGCAGTACTTC	CCARDLGGEGYEQYF
few	TRBV28	TRBD1	TRBJ2-7	TGTGCCAGCGTAGGGGTCGGGACAGCCTACGAGCAGTACTTC	CASVGVGTAYEQYF
NA	TRBV30	NA	TRBJ1-5	TGTGCCTGGATGGGGGACCATCAGCCCCAGCATTTT	CAWMGDHQPQHF
few	TRBV7-9	NA	TRBJ1-5	TGTGCCAGCAGCTTGAACGGTAACAATCAGCCCCAGCATTTT	CASSLNGNNQPQHF
NA	TRBV20-1	TRBD2	TRBJ2-7	TGCAGTGCCCCGACTAGCGGGAGGGCCTACGAGCAGTACTTC	CSAPTSGRAYEQYF
NA	TRBV12-3/TRBV12-4	TRBD2	TRBJ2-1	TGTGCCAGCAGCTTAGCGGGAGGGTTAGCCAATGAGCAGTTCTTC	CASSLAGGLANEQFF
NA	TRBV20-1	NA	TRBJ2-7	TGCAGTGGAATCGGCGGTTATGCCAACGAGCAGTACTTC	CSGIGGYANEQYF
many	TRBV20-1	NA	TRBJ2-1	TGCAGTGCTAGAGATTTCAGTTCGGCAGGCCATGAGCAGTTCTTC	CSARDFSSAGHEQFF
many	TRBV27	TRBD2	TRBJ2-3	TGTGCCACCGGGACTAGCTCCTCCCGGGATACGCAGTATTTT	CATGTSSSRDTQYF
NA	TRBV29-1	NA	TRBJ2-5	TGCAGCGTTGACGGTTCAGAGACCCAGTACTTC	CSVDGSETQYF